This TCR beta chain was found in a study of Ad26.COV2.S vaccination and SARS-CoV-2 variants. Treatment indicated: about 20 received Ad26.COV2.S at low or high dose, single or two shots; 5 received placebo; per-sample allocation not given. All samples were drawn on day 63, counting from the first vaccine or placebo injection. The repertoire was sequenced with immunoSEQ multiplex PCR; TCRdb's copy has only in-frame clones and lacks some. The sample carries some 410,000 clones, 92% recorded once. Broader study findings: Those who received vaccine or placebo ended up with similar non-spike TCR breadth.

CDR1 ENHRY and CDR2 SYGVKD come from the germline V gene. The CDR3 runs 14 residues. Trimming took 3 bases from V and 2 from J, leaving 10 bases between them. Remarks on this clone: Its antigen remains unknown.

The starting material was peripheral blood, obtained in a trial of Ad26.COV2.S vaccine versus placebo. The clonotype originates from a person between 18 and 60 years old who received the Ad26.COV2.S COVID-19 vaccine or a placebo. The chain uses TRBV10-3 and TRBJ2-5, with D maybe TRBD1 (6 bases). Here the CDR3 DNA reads TGTGCCATCAGTGAACAAGGGGGACAAGAGACCCAGTACTTC. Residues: CAISEQGGQETQYF.